These 9 T cell receptor beta chains share one sample of origin, sequenced in a study of shared T cell receptors in the human thymus. Libraries were prepared by immunoSEQ multiplex PCR; TCRdb keeps only in-frame clonotypes and omits some of them. The sample lists hundreds of thousands of clones, approximately 89% seen once, with approximately 0.0097% in the top ten. These sequences were also reported in another study, on human thymus T cells.

Sequencing was carried out using thymocytes. The receptors originated from a boy under two years old with a congenital heart defect.

The rearrangement joins TRBV27 to TRBJ1-6, with D unclear. V was cut by 2 bases and J by 7 bases, with 18 bases left in between. CDR1 MNHEY and CDR2 SMNVEV come from the germline V gene (reference sequence). This CDR3 spans 17 amino acids. CDR3 in DNA: TGTGCCAGCAGTTTAAGGCAAAAGGACGGGAACAATTCACCCCTCCACTTT. This translates into CASSLRQKDGNNSPLHF.

CDR3 coding DNA: TGTGCCAGCTGGGGGAGGCGTCCAAGAGAAATTTCCTACGAGCAGTACTTC. It codes for CASWGRRPREISYEQYF. This chain joins TRBV28 and TRBJ2-7; a weak D match, TRBD2 (6 bases). The CDR3 has 17 amino acids. The germline gives CDR1 MDHEN, CDR2 SYDVKM. V lost 8 bases to trimming and J lost 1 base, with 24 bases between them.

The J gene is TRBJ1-1, the V gene TRBV13; tentatively, D is TRBD1 (6 bases). CDR3 length equals 17 residues. V was clipped by 5 bases and J by 7 bases, with 26 bases between them. Germline V lookup: CDR1 PRHDT, CDR2 FYEKMQ (reference sequence). CDR3 bases: TGTGCCAGCAGCCATCAACTAGTACAGGGAGTCCTGTTTGAAGCTTTCTTT. Translated: CASSHQLVQGVLFEAFF.

V and J are TRBV7-9 and TRBJ2-3; D is unresolved. This CDR3 is 11 amino acids long. CDR1 SEHNR and CDR2 FQNEAQ come from the germline V gene (reference sequence). The V gene lost 3 bases and the J gene lost 5 bases, with 3 bases spanning the gap. The CDR3 DNA sequence: TGTGCCAGCAGCTTTAAAGATACGCAGTATTTT. The encoded protein is CASSFKDTQYF.

The rearrangement uses TRBV28 and TRBJ2-1, with 8 bases that match TRBD2. V trimming: 8 bases; J trimming: 9 bases; junction bases outside the gene matches: 15. CDR3 length equals 15 residues. Germline assignment: CDR1 MDHEN and CDR2 SYDVKM. Here the CDR3 reads CASCPHSGILGEQFF. The CDR3 DNA follows: TGTGCCAGCTGCCCGCATAGCGGGATTTTAGGTGAGCAGTTCTTC.

The V gene is TRBV6-1, the J gene TRBJ1-5, with 7 bases aligning to TRBD1. CDR3 length equals 17 residues. The germline gives CDR1 MNHNS, CDR2 SASEGT. After removal of 1 base from V and 1 base from J, the junction contained 7 bases not matched to a gene. The CDR3 spells CASSEGAGGTSNQPQHF. CDR3 DNA: TGTGCCAGCAGTGAAGGCGCAGGGGGGACAAGCAATCAGCCCCAGCATTTT.

The chain links TRBV9 to TRBJ1-5, with TRBD1 as a possible D gene (5 bases). Germline CDR1 is SGDLS and CDR2 is YYNGEE. The ends were cut back, 3 bases at V and 4 bases at J, with 14 bases in the middle. The CDR3 contains 15 residues. The CDR3 reads CASSASAGKNQPQHF. CDR3 sequence (DNA): TGTGCCAGCAGCGCTAGTGCAGGGAAGAATCAGCCCCAGCATTTT.

The chain is built from TRBV6-1 and TRBJ2-7, with TRBD2 as a possible D gene (5 bases). The CDR3 has 15 amino acids. V was shortened by 3 bases and J by 3 bases, with 15 bases between the two germline ends. Germline V gene lookup returns CDR1 MNHNS and CDR2 SASEGT. CDR3 nucleotide sequence: TGTGCCAGCAGTGATCCGGACTGGGTATTCTACGAGCAGTACTTC. This sequence encodes CASSDPDWVFYEQYF.

The CDR3 bases are TGTGCCAGCAGTTTGCTAAGCGAGCAGTACTTC. Its translation: CASSLLSEQYF. J is TRBJ2-7 and V is TRBV28, with D unclear. The germline V gene encodes CDR1 MDHEN and CDR2 SYDVKM. V was pared by 3 bases and J by 6 bases, with 6 bases between. The CDR3 length is 11 residues.